The rows below give T cell receptor beta chains drawn from one sample of a study of identifying expanded T cells in peripheral blood. Assay: immunoSEQ multiplex PCR; the TCRdb copy retains only in-frame clones and omits some. The sample records around 120,000 clones, roughly 89% being singletons. Sequences were obtained from blood. The receptor source for this set is a person between 18 and 69 years old in good health. Both conserved end residues are part of each CDR3. The D gene is left open where the match is weak. Clone size is stated in some rows and not others, as once, few, many or a class when expanded.

D gene | J gene | V gene | clone size | CDR3 protein | CDR3 DNA
TRBD1 | TRBJ2-7 | TRBV11-2 | NA | CASSFGTGATYEQYF | TGTGCCAGCAGCTTTGGGACAGGGGCCACCTACGAGCAGTACTTC
NA | TRBJ1-5 | TRBV28 | NA | CASSFFGLNQPQHF | TGTGCCAGCAGTTTTTTTGGGCTAAATCAGCCCCAGCATTTT
NA | TRBJ2-7 | TRBV29-1 | NA | CSVDRDFHSYEQYF | TGCAGCGTTGATCGGGACTTCCACTCCTACGAGCAGTACTTC
NA | TRBJ2-2 | TRBV21-1 | NA | CASSKCLASAGELFF | TGTGCCAGCAGCAAATGTCTAGCGTCGGCCGGGGAGCTGTTTTTT
NA | TRBJ1-2 | TRBV12-5 | NA | CASGLTQHPRGRSYTF | TGTGCTAGTGGTTTGACACAGCACCCACGGGGGCGAAGCTACACCTTC
NA | TRBJ2-2 | TRBV15 | NA | CATSRDGLHTGELFF | TGTGCCACCAGCAGAGACGGACTGCACACCGGGGAGCTGTTTTTT
NA | TRBJ2-7 | TRBV6-6 | once | CASSRDYEQYF | TGTGCCAGCAGTCGGGACTACGAGCAGTACTTC
TRBD2 | TRBJ2-4 | TRBV28 | NA | CASSLNPGRGNIQYF | TGTGCCAGCAGTTTAAATCCGGGGAGGGGAAACATTCAGTACTTC
NA | TRBJ1-5 | TRBV29-1 | NA | CSVSWGGRGNQPQHF | TGCAGCGTTTCCTGGGGGGGGAGGGGCAATCAGCCCCAGCATTTT
NA | TRBJ1-2 | TRBV7-2 | NA | CASSLRWVDGYTF | TGTGCCAGCAGCTTACGGTGGGTGGATGGCTACACCTTC
NA | TRBJ2-5 | TRBV29-1 | NA | CSVGSGGGTQYF | TGCAGCGTTGGTTCCGGGGGCGGGACCCAGTACTTC
TRBD1 | TRBJ1-1 | TRBV19 | NA | CASSIELWDRVEAEAFF | TGTGCCAGTAGTATAGAGCTGTGGGACAGGGTGGAGGCTGAAGCTTTCTTT
NA | TRBJ1-2 | TRBV19 | NA | CASSITDYGYTF | TGTGCCAGTAGTATTACAGACTATGGCTACACCTTC
NA | TRBJ1-6 | TRBV10-1 | once | CASSSDYGSPLHF | TGCGCCAGCAGTTCCGATTACGGTTCACCCCTCCACTTT
NA | TRBJ2-7 | TRBV7-2 | once | CASSRGPEQYF | TGTGCCAGCAGTAGAGGACCCGAGCAGTACTTC
NA | TRBJ1-5 | TRBV19 | NA | CASRILGGNQPQHF | TGTGCCAGTAGGATCCTCGGGGGCAATCAGCCCCAGCATTTT
NA | TRBJ1-5 | TRBV5-6 | NA | CASSSEGSSQPQHF | TGTGCCAGCAGCTCCGAGGGGAGTAGTCAGCCCCAGCATTTT
NA | TRBJ1-1 | TRBV4-3 | NA | CASSQDLGRGTEAFF | TGCGCCAGCAGCCAAGATCTGGGCAGGGGCACTGAAGCTTTCTTT
NA | TRBJ2-1 | TRBV7-2 | NA | CASSFRGSGNEQFF | TGTGCCAGCAGCTTTCGCGGCTCTGGGAATGAGCAGTTCTTC
NA | TRBJ2-7 | TRBV19 | NA | CASSPGSLGFYEQYF | TGTGCCAGTAGTCCAGGGAGTCTAGGCTTCTACGAGCAGTACTTC
TRBD1 | TRBJ2-1 | TRBV4-1 | NA | CASSQWGQGILLGEQFF | TGCGCCAGCAGCCAATGGGGACAGGGCATTCTTCTGGGGGAGCAGTTCTTC
NA | TRBJ1-2 | TRBV4-3 | NA | CASSEGSSAYGYTF | TGCGCCAGCAGCGAGGGAAGCTCAGCTTATGGCTACACCTTC
NA | TRBJ1-2 | TRBV5-5 | NA | CASSLRLNGLGYTF | TGTGCCAGCAGCTTGAGATTGAACGGCCTTGGCTACACCTTC
NA | TRBJ1-6 | TRBV5-1 | NA | CASSLLGAEAPLHF | TGCGCCAGCAGCTTACTAGGGGCAGAGGCACCCCTCCACTTT
NA | TRBJ1-4 | TRBV5-1 | NA | CASSLIGSEEKLFF | TGCGCCAGCAGCTTGATCGGTTCTGAAGAAAAACTGTTTTTT
TRBD2 | TRBJ2-1 | TRBV2 | NA | CASSELIAGEGEQFF | TGTGCCAGCAGTGAACTGATAGCGGGGGAGGGTGAGCAGTTCTTC
NA | TRBJ2-6 | TRBV5-5 | NA | CASSGLSGPGANVLTF | TGTGCCAGCAGCGGATTATCAGGGCCTGGGGCCAACGTCCTGACTTTC
NA | TRBJ1-2 | TRBV6-6 | NA | CASSYRLEGTGGYTF | TGTGCCAGCAGTTACCGGTTAGAGGGAACGGGAGGCTACACCTTC
NA | TRBJ2-5 | TRBV27 | NA | CASSLGETQYF | TGTGCCAGCAGTTTAGGAGAGACCCAGTACTTC
TRBD1 | TRBJ1-2 | TRBV29-1 | once | CSVEDPRGVYGYTF | TGCAGCGTTGAAGACCCCAGGGGGGTCTATGGCTACACCTTC
TRBD2 | TRBJ2-7 | TRBV13 | NA | CASSLGRGDEQYF | TGTGCCAGCAGCTTAGGCCGGGGGGACGAGCAGTACTTC
TRBD2 | TRBJ2-7 | TRBV5-1 | NA | CASSRSGGSDEQYF | TGCGCCAGCAGCCGTAGCGGGGGTTCTGACGAGCAGTACTTC
TRBD2 | TRBJ2-1 | TRBV27 | NA | CASSGLALYYNEQFF | TGTGCCAGCAGTGGACTAGCTTTATACTACAATGAGCAGTTCTTC
TRBD2 | TRBJ2-3 | TRBV7-2 | NA | CASSWSGGPDTQYF | TGTGCCAGCAGCTGGAGCGGGGGTCCCGATACGCAGTATTTT
NA | TRBJ2-5 | TRBV7-6 | NA | CASSFRAEETQYF | TGTGCCAGCAGCTTCCGAGCCGAAGAGACCCAGTACTTC
NA | TRBJ2-6 | TRBV28 | NA | CASSLTAAGANVLTF | TGTGCCAGCAGTTTAACTGCTGCAGGGGCCAACGTCCTGACTTTC
NA | TRBJ2-3 | TRBV2 | NA | CASRSWVSDTQYF | TGTGCCAGCCGCTCCTGGGTTTCAGATACGCAGTATTTT
NA | TRBJ2-5 | TRBV2 | NA | CASSEAKPLETQYF | TGTGCCAGCAGTGAAGCCAAGCCGCTGGAGACCCAGTACTTC
NA | TRBJ1-1 | TRBV7-2 | NA | CASSQRLGRNTEAFF | TGTGCCAGCAGCCAGAGACTCGGACGGAACACTGAAGCTTTCTTT
NA | TRBJ1-1 | TRBV29-1 | NA | CSVELPGAGTEAFF | TGCAGCGTTGAATTACCGGGGGCCGGCACTGAAGCTTTCTTT
NA | TRBJ2-5 | TRBV19 | few | CASSTGVQQTQYF | TGTGCCAGTAGTACAGGGGTCCAACAGACCCAGTACTTC
NA | TRBJ2-3 | TRBV4-1 | NA | CASSQDRDTQYF | TGCGCCAGCAGCCAAGATAGAGATACGCAGTATTTT
TRBD1 | TRBJ2-3 | TRBV30 | NA | CAWSRGPRHSDTQYF | TGTGCCTGGAGTAGGGGGCCCCGCCATTCAGATACGCAGTATTTT
NA | TRBJ2-1 | TRBV7-2 | NA | CASSDRNNEQFF | TGTGCCAGCAGTGACAGAAACAATGAGCAGTTCTTC
NA | TRBJ2-1 | TRBV6-6 | NA | CASSYYAEQFF | TGTGCCAGCAGTTACTACGCTGAGCAGTTCTTC
NA | TRBJ1-6 | TRBV19 | NA | CASSFPPSPLHF | TGTGCCAGTAGTTTTCCCCCTTCGCCCCTCCACTTT
NA | TRBJ2-7 | TRBV7-8 | NA | CASSLRQGQYF | TGTGCCAGCAGCTTAAGGCAGGGACAGTACTTC
NA | TRBJ1-2 | TRBV27 | NA | CASSRGPSTNYGYTF | TGTGCCAGCAGTCGTGGGCCGAGTACTAACTATGGCTACACCTTC
TRBD2 | TRBJ2-1 | TRBV7-9 | once | CASSFPRERGPGDEQFF | TGTGCCAGCAGCTTCCCCCGGGAGCGGGGGCCAGGGGATGAGCAGTTCTTC
NA | TRBJ1-2 | TRBV28 | NA | CASSLSHGNYGYTF | TGTGCCAGCAGTTTATCGCACGGGAACTATGGCTACACCTTC
TRBD2 | TRBJ2-1 | TRBV5-8 | NA | CASRPGTSGYNEQFF | TGTGCCAGCAGGCCCGGGACTAGCGGTTACAATGAGCAGTTCTTC